A selection of T cell receptor beta chains follows, all from one sample in a study of blood T cell repertoires in COVID-19. Clones were read by immunoSEQ multiplex PCR, and TCRdb kept only the in-frame ones, dropping some. The repertoire consists of 100,000 to 150,000 clones, with about four fifths occurring once and the leading ten covering roughly 12%. The source material was peripheral blood. These receptors all come from a man in his fifties or sixties with acute or convalescent COVID-19. CDR3s include the opening cysteine and the closing phenylalanine or tryptophan. D genes are given only for firm matches. Expanded clones get a size class; other rows say once, few or many, or leave the size out.

V	size	J	D	DNA	CDR3
TRBV4-2	.	TRBJ2-3	TRBD2	TGTGCCAGCAGCCAAGATCCCGGGCGGGAGGGGAATACGCAGTATTTT	CASSQDPGREGNTQYF
TRBV2	.	TRBJ1-2	.	TGTGCCAGCAAGGCGGACAGTATTGGCTACACCTTC	CASKADSIGYTF
TRBV2	.	TRBJ1-1	.	TGTGCCACCTTACCCGGGACTTCAAACACTGAAGCTTTCTTT	CATLPGTSNTEAFF
TRBV5-1	once	TRBJ1-1	.	TGCGCCAGCAGCTTGGAGAGTCCCAACACTGAAGCTTTCTTT	CASSLESPNTEAFF
TRBV5-1	.	TRBJ2-7	TRBD1	TGCGCCAGCTGGTCAGGGGACAGGGAGCCCTACGAGCAGTACTTC	CASWSGDREPYEQYF
TRBV18	.	TRBJ2-7	.	TGTGCCAGCTCACCCGCCAGGGACTACGAGCAGTACTTC	CASSPARDYEQYF
TRBV5-4	.	TRBJ2-3	TRBD2	TGTGCCAGCAGCTTCCGACTAGCGGGAAGCACAGATACGCAGTATTTT	CASSFRLAGSTDTQYF
TRBV4-2	.	TRBJ2-1	TRBD2	TGTGCCAGCAGCCAAGATCGGGGACTAGCGGGAGGGTTTTCCTGGGAGCAGTTCTTC	CASSQDRGLAGGFSWEQFF
TRBV5-1	.	TRBJ2-5	TRBD1	TGCGCCAGCAGCTTGACAGGGGACGTTGAGTGGGAGACCCAGTACTTC	CASSLTGDVEWETQYF
TRBV6-6	.	TRBJ2-7	TRBD1	TGTGCCAGCAGTCCCAGAAGACAGGGCCTTTCCTACGAGCAGTACTTC	CASSPRRQGLSYEQYF
TRBV6-6	.	TRBJ1-1	.	TGTGCCAGCACCCCTTCGGACATGAACACTGAAGCTTTCTTT	CASTPSDMNTEAFF
TRBV11-2	.	TRBJ2-7	TRBD1	TGTGCCAGCAGCTCCCTAAGGGACAGGGTAGACGAGCAGTACTTC	CASSSLRDRVDEQYF
TRBV2	.	TRBJ1-2	.	TGTGCCAGCAGCCGAAAGGGCGACAGTGTCTTCTATGGCTACACCTTC	CASSRKGDSVFYGYTF
TRBV28	.	TRBJ2-2	.	TGTGCCAGCAGTTTAGTCAGAAACACCGGGGAGCTGTTTTTT	CASSLVRNTGELFF
TRBV14	.	TRBJ1-1	.	TGTGCCAGCAGCACCCGGGACTTTCGCACTGAAGCTTTCTTT	CASSTRDFRTEAFF
TRBV6-6	many	TRBJ2-5	TRBD2	TGTGCCAGCGGTGGTAGCGGGGCCCAAGAGACCCAGTACTTC	CASGGSGAQETQYF
TRBV30	.	TRBJ1-2	.	TGTGCCTGGAGTGTACAGGGTGGGTATGGCTACACCTTC	CAWSVQGGYGYTF
TRBV27	.	TRBJ2-3	.	TGTGCCAGCAGTTCCCCCCGCGCTAGCACAGATACGCAGTATTTT	CASSSPRASTDTQYF
TRBV28	.	TRBJ1-3	.	TGTGCCAGCAGTCCCAGTCCAGGGGCTACGGGAAACACCATATATTTT	CASSPSPGATGNTIYF
TRBV6-5	.	TRBJ1-5	.	TGTGCCAGCAAACCGACAATAGCGACTCAGCCCCAGCATTTT	CASKPTIATQPQHF
TRBV28	.	TRBJ2-1	TRBD2	TGTGCCAGCAGTTTCGCGGGAGGTGTTAATGAGCAGTTCTTC	CASSFAGGVNEQFF
TRBV5-1	.	TRBJ2-5	.	TGCGCCAGCAGCGAGGACGGACAAGGGACCCAGTACTTC	CASSEDGQGTQYF
TRBV21-1	.	TRBJ2-7	.	TGTGCCAGACGGCACCAGGGGGCTATAGTCGAGCAGTACTTC	CARRHQGAIVEQYF
TRBV6-6	.	TRBJ1-2	.	TGTGCCAGCAGGGCGGTCACAGGGCTCGGCTACACCTTC	CASRAVTGLGYTF
TRBV28	.	TRBJ2-7	.	TGTGCCAGCAGTTTACCCGGACAGTCCTACGAGCAGTACTTC	CASSLPGQSYEQYF
TRBV27	.	TRBJ2-1	TRBD1	TGTGCCAGCAGACCGGACAGGGGGCTTATAAGTCTTGGGAATGAGCAGTTCTTC	CASRPDRGLISLGNEQFF
TRBV11-1	.	TRBJ2-3	.	TGTGCCAGCAGCCGAGTCGAGGGCACAGATACGCAGTATTTT	CASSRVEGTDTQYF
TRBV27	.	TRBJ2-2	.	TGTGCCAGCACCTCTGCGAACACCGGGGAGCTGTTTTTT	CASTSANTGELFF
TRBV27	many	TRBJ2-1	TRBD2	TGTGCCAGCAATAAGCGGGATCAGGACAATGAGCAGTTCTTC	CASNKRDQDNEQFF
TRBV27	.	TRBJ2-7	.	TGTGCCAGCAGTTCCCAACGGACAGTTAGCTACGAGCAGTACTTC	CASSSQRTVSYEQYF
TRBV9	.	TRBJ2-3	TRBD2	TGTGCCAGCAGCGTAACCCCGCGGGCTAGCGGGTTAGGCGCAGATACGCAGTATTTT	CASSVTPRASGLGADTQYF
TRBV3-1/TRBV3-2	.	TRBJ2-2	TRBD2	TGTGCCAGCAGCCAAGACGGGAGGGTCGGGGAGCTGTTTTTT	CASSQDGRVGELFF
TRBV30	.	TRBJ1-6	.	TGTGCCTGGAGTGGAGGGAGGAATTCACCCCTCCACTTT	CAWSGGRNSPLHF